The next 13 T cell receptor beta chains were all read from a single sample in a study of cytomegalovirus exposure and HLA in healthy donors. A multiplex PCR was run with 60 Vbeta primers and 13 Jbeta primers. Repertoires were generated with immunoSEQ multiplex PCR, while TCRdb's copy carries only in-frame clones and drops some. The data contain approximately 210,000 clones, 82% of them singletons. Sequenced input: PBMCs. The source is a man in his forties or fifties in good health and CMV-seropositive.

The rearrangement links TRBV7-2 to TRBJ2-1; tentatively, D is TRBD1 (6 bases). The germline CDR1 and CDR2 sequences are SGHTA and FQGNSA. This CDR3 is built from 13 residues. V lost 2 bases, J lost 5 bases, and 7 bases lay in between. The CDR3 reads CASSLRTDNEQFF. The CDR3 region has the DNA TGTGCCAGCAGCTTAAGGACAGACAATGAGCAGTTCTTC. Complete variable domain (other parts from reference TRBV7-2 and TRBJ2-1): GAGVSQSPSNKVTEKGKDVELRCDPISGHTALYWYRQSLGQGLEFLIYFQGNSAPDKSGLPSDRFSAERTGGSVSTLTIQRTQQEDSAVYLCASSLRTDNEQFFGPGTRLTVL.

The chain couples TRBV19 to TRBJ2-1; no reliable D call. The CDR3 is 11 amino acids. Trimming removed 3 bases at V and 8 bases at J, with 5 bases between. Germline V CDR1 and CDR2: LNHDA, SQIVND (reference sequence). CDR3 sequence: CASSIPDEQFF. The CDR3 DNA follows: TGTGCCAGTAGTATTCCCGATGAGCAGTTCTTC.

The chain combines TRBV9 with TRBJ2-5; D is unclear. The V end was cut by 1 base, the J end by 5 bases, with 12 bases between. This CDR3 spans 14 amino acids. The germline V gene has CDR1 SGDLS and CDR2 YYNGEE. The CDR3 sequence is CASSVPRVYETQYF. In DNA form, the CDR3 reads TGTGCCAGCAGCGTACCCCGGGTCTACGAGACCCAGTACTTC.

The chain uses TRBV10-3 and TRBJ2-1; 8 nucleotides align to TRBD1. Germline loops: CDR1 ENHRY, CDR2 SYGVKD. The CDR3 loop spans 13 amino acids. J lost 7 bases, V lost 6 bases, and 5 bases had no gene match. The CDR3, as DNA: TGTGCCATCAGGGAGACAGGGGTAAATGAGCAGTTCTTC. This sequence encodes CAIRETGVNEQFF.

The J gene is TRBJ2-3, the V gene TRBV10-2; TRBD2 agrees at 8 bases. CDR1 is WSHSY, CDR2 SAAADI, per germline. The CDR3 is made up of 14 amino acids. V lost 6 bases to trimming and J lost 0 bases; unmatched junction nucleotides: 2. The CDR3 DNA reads TGCGCCAGCAGATTAGCGGGAAGCACAGATACGCAGTATTTT. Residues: CASRLAGSTDTQYF.

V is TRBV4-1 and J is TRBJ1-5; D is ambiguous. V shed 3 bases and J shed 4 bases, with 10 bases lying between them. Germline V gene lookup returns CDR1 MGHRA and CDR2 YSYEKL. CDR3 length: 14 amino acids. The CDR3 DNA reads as TGCGCCAGCAGCCACCCCGCACTTAATCAGCCCCAGCATTTT. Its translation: CASSHPALNQPQHF.

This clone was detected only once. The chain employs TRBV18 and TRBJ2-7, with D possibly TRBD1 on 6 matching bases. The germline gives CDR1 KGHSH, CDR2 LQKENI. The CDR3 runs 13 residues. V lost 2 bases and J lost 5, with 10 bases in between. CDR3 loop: CASSPSQGNEQYV. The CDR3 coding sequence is TGTGCCAGCTCACCATCACAGGGTAACGAGCAGTACGTC.

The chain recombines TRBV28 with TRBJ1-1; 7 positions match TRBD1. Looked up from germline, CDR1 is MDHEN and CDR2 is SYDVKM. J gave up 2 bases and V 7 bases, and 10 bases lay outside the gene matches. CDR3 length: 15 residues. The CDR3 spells CASNREGGGNTEAFF. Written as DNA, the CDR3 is TGTGCCAGCAACCGGGAAGGGGGCGGAAACACTGAAGCTTTCTTT.

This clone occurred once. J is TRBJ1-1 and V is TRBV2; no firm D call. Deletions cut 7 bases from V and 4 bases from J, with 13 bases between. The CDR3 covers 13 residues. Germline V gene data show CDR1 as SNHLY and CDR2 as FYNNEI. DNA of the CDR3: TGTGCCAGCAAGCGTGGAGTGGCCACTGAAGCTTTCTTT. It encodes CASKRGVATEAFF.

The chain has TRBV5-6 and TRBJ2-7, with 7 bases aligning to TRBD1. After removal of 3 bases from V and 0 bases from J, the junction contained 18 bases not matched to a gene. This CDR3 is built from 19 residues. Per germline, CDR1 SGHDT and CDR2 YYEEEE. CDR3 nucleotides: TGTGCCAGCAGCTACTCCGGCGTGACAGGGCCTAGGAGCTCCTACGAGCAGTACGTC. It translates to CASSYSGVTGPRSSYEQYV.

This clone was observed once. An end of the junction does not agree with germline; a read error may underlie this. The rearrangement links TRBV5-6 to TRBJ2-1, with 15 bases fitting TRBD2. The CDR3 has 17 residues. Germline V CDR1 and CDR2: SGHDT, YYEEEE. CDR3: CASRLGLAGGSYNEQFF. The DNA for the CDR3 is TGTGCCAGCAGGTTGGGACTAGCGGGAGGCTCCTACAATGAGCAGTTCTTC.

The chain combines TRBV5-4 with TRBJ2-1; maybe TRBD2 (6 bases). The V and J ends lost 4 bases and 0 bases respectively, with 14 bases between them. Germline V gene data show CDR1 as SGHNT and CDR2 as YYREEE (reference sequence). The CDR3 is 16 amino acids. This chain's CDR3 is CASSPGTSSSYNEQFF. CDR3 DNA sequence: TGTGCCAGCAGCCCTGGGACTTCAAGCTCCTACAATGAGCAGTTCTTC.

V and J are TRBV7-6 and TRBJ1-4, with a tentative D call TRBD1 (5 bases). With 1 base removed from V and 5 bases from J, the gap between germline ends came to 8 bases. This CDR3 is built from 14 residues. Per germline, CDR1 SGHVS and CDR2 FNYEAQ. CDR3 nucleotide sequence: TGTGCCAGCAGCTTAGAGGGGTCCAATGAAAAACTGTTTTTT. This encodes CASSLEGSNEKLFF. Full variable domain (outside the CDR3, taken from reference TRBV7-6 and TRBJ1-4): GAGVSQSPRYKVTKRGQDVALRCDPISGHVSLYWYRQALGQGPEFLTYFNYEAQQDKSGLPNDRFSAERPEGSISTLTIQRTEQRDSAMYRCASSLEGSNEKLFFGSGTQLSVL.